This T cell receptor beta chain was retrieved from a study of cytomegalovirus exposure and HLA in healthy donors. Study outcomes and limitations: In an earlier analysis, about 87% or about 30%: the productive usage of most TCR beta V segments.

With respect to this clone: What it binds is unknown.

Trimming removed 9 bases from V and 5 bases from J, with 19 bases in between. The CDR3 contains 14 residues. The germline V gene encodes CDR1 LNHNV and CDR2 YYDKDF (reference sequence). This PCR relied on a set of 60 Vbeta primers and 13 Jbeta primers. Repertoires were generated with immunoSEQ multiplex PCR, while TCRdb's copy carries only in-frame clones and drops some. The sample has 150,000 to 200,000 clones, about 85% seen once. This clonotype originated in a man younger than 35 in good health and CMV-seronegative. Sequencing was done on a sample of PBMCs. The genes are TRBV15 and TRBJ1-2; tentatively, D is TRBD1 (5 bases). This CDR3 is CATEPGGVGYGYTF. The CDR3 DNA reads as TGTGCCACAGAACCAGGAGGGGTGGGGTATGGCTACACCTTC.